The 23 T cell receptor beta chains given below trace back to one sample, sequenced in a study of blood T cell repertoires in COVID-19. The repertoire was sequenced with immunoSEQ multiplex PCR; TCRdb's copy has only in-frame clones and lacks some. This sample has approximately 200,000 clones, with 80% found just once. Material for sequencing was PBMCs or T cells enriched from blood (not recorded which). Source of these receptors: a woman aged 40 to 49 with acute COVID-19.

This clone was counted between two and nine times. The rearrangement uses TRBV4-2 and TRBJ1-2; D may be TRBD1 (6 bases). Per the germline V gene, CDR1 is LGHNA and CDR2 is YNFKEQ. The length of the CDR3 is 15 residues. Trimming took 4 bases from V and 4 from J, leaving 16 bases between them. CDR3 nucleotides: TGTGCCAGCAGCCGCGACAGGAGCCTCGCCTATGGCTACACCTTC. As protein: CASSRDRSLAYGYTF.

The rearrangement joins TRBV27 to TRBJ1-4, with TRBD1 matching 8 bases. V shed 5 bases and J 8 bases; nucleotides not matched to a gene: 7. The V gene's germline CDR1 is MNHEY and CDR2 SMNVEV (reference sequence). The CDR3 is made up of 14 amino acids. The CDR3 reads CASSDDRGGEKLFF. The DNA for the CDR3 is TGTGCCAGCAGTGATGACAGGGGAGGCGAAAAACTGTTTTTT.

With respect to this clone: The same CDR3 also results from other DNA sequences found in this sample. The V and J genes are TRBV6-5 and TRBJ1-2; 7 bases are a match to TRBD1. The CDR3 consists of 12 residues. CDR1 is MNHEY, CDR2 SVGAGI, per germline. V shed 9 bases and J 8 bases; nucleotides not matched to a gene: 9. The CDR3 reads CASSGQASGYTF. DNA for the CDR3: TGTGCCAGTAGCGGACAGGCCTCGGGCTACACCTTC.

This chain connects TRBV9 to TRBJ1-4; 11 bases match TRBD1. With V trimmed by 4 bases and J by 7 bases, 6 bases remained unmatched. The germline CDR1 and CDR2 sequences are SGDLS and YYNGEE. The CDR3 covers 15 residues. The CDR3 bases are TGTGCCAGCAGCCCCCGGACAGGGGGCGGTGAAAAACTGTTTTTT. This translates into CASSPRTGGGEKLFF.

In this sample, this clone turned up once. The chain couples TRBV6-1 to TRBJ1-5, with D unclear. The V and J ends lost 6 bases and 2 bases respectively, with 8 bases between them. The CDR3 sequence is 13 residues long. The germline V gene encodes CDR1 MNHNS and CDR2 SASEGT. CDR3 amino acids: CASSPTGNQPQHF. The CDR3 bases are TGTGCCAGCAGCCCCACGGGCAATCAGCCCCAGCATTTT.

V usage is TRBV19 and J usage is TRBJ1-2, with D perhaps TRBD1 (6 bases). The CDR3 runs 14 residues. Trimming pared 6 bases from V and 0 bases from J, leaving 11 bases between. Germline values: CDR1 LNHDA, CDR2 SQIVND (reference sequence). The CDR3 reads CASRLGASNYGYTF. CDR3 sequence (DNA): TGTGCCAGTAGATTGGGGGCTTCTAACTATGGCTACACCTTC.

The chain uses TRBV6-6 and TRBJ1-1, with D perhaps TRBD1 (5 bases). Trimming stripped 5 bases from V and 12 bases from J, with 16 bases between. The CDR3 covers 12 residues. The germline CDR1 and CDR2 sequences are MNHNY and SVGAGI (reference sequence). The DNA of the CDR3 is TGTGCCAGCAGTCCCGGGGCGGGAGATACTTTCTTT. As protein: CASSPGAGDTFF.

The chain employs TRBV30 and TRBJ2-5, with 13 bases identical to TRBD2. V gave up 3 bases and J gave up 4 bases; unmatched junction bases: 11. CDR1 GTSNPN and CDR2 SVGIG come from the germline V gene (reference sequence). The CDR3 contains 17 residues. CDR3 sequence reads: CAWRKALAGGLGETQYF. As DNA, the CDR3 is TGTGCCTGGAGGAAAGCACTAGCGGGAGGGCTTGGAGAGACCCAGTACTTC.

V gene TRBV11-3 combines with J gene TRBJ2-4; D may be TRBD2 (7 bases). Germline V lookup: CDR1 SGHNT, CDR2 YENEEA. The CDR3 is made up of 15 amino acids. With 5 bases removed from V and 3 bases from J, the gap between germline ends came to 14 bases. CDR3 sequence reads: CASSEGGEGKNIQYF. CDR3 coding DNA: TGTGCCAGCAGCGAAGGGGGGGAAGGCAAAAACATTCAGTACTTC.

This clone has a handful of counts. The rearrangement uses TRBV9 and TRBJ2-3; tentatively, D is TRBD1 (6 bases). The CDR3 spans 15 residues. With 0 bases removed from V and 3 bases from J, the gap between germline ends came to 11 bases. Germline V gives CDR1 SGDLS, CDR2 YYNGEE. CDR3 coding DNA: TGTGCCAGCAGCGTAGCTCAGGGGCAAACAGATACGCAGTATTTT. It encodes CASSVAQGQTDTQYF.

The V call is TRBV10-3, the J call TRBJ1-4; D is unclear. V lost 0 bases and J 6 bases, leaving 11 bases between the germline ends. This CDR3 is 15 amino acids long. Germline V gene data show CDR1 as ENHRY and CDR2 as SYGVKD. The DNA of the CDR3 is TGTGCCATCAGTGAGTCCCCTTTATCCGATGAAAAACTGTTTTTT. It codes for CAISESPLSDEKLFF.

This clone occurred a few times. V is TRBV21-1 and J is TRBJ1-2; the D call in the table, TRBD1, was not verified against the DNA. TRBV21-1 is an annotated pseudogene. This CDR3 contains 16 residues. The CDR3 loop is CASSKLHRVKNYGYTF. The CDR3 region has the DNA TGTGCCAGCAGCAAGCTACACAGGGTTAAGAACTATGGCTACACCTTC.

V is TRBV28 and J is TRBJ1-4, with TRBD1 identical over 7 bases. This CDR3 contains 15 residues. V was clipped by 8 bases and J by 4 bases; unmatched bases: 10. CDR1 and CDR2 from the germline V gene are MDHEN and SYDVKM. This chain's CDR3 is CASRRVGQHNEKLFF. In DNA form, the CDR3 reads TGTGCCAGCCGACGAGTGGGACAGCATAATGAAAAACTGTTTTTT.

CDR3 DNA: TGTGCCAGCTCACCCAGACAGGGTTACGATAATTCACCCCTCCACTTT. This encodes CASSPRQGYDNSPLHF. This chain joins TRBV18 and TRBJ1-6; 7 bases fit TRBD1. The CDR3 runs to 16 residues. V lost 3 bases, J lost 5 bases, and 7 bases stayed unmatched. Germline V gene data show CDR1 as KGHSH and CDR2 as LQKENI.

V and J are TRBV28 and TRBJ1-1; D remains unclear. Between the trimmed V and J ends, which lost 2 bases and 1 base, there was a span of 5 bases. CDR3 size: 13 residues. Germline CDR1 and CDR2: MDHEN and SYDVKM. The CDR3 is CASSLLGNTEAFF. CDR3 nucleotide sequence: TGTGCCAGCAGTTTACTAGGGAACACTGAAGCTTTCTTT. The entire variable domain, with the rest obtained from reference TRBV28 and TRBJ1-1, is as follows: DVKVTQSSRYLVKRTGEKVFLECVQDMDHENMFWYRQDPGLGLRLIYFSYDVKMKEKGDIPEGYSVSREKKERFSLILESASTNQTSMYLCASSLLGNTEAFFGQGTRLTVV.

This chain links TRBV6-5 with TRBJ2-2; the match to TRBD1 covers 7 bases. CDR3 length: 16 amino acids. Germline CDR1 reads MNHEY; CDR2 reads SVGAGI. V was pared by 2 bases and J by 1 base, with 4 bases of the junction left unmatched. The CDR3 nucleotides are TGTGCCAGCAGTTACCCCGGGACAGTGAACACCGGGGAGCTGTTTTTT. Its protein is CASSYPGTVNTGELFF.

The CDR3 sequence: CASSLRVSGNTIYF. The CDR3 region has the DNA TGTGCCAGCAGCCTCAGGGTCTCTGGAAACACCATATATTTT. The chain has TRBV5-8 and TRBJ1-3; perhaps TRBD1 as D (5 bases). This CDR3 is 14 amino acids long. Trimming stripped 4 bases from V and 0 bases from J, with 8 bases between. The germline V gene has CDR1 SGHTS and CDR2 YDEGEE.

This clone was counted at least ten times. The sample holds other DNA sequences that translate to the same CDR3. The rearrangement joins TRBV28 to TRBJ2-7; D ambiguous. The germline V and J ends were trimmed by 3 bases and 3 bases, with 3 bases remaining between them. Germline V lookup: CDR1 MDHEN, CDR2 SYDVKM. The CDR3 consists of 11 residues. The CDR3 loop is CASSLYYEQYF. DNA for the CDR3: TGTGCCAGCAGTTTGTACTACGAGCAGTACTTC.

The gene calls are TRBV27 and TRBJ2-7, with D perhaps matching TRBD2 (5 bases). The CDR3 consists of 18 residues. V was cut by 0 bases and J by 2 bases, with 20 bases left in between. Germline-derived CDR1 and CDR2 are MNHEY and SMNVEV (reference sequence). The CDR3 loop is CASSLSRSGGEGAYEQYF. The DNA of the CDR3 is TGTGCCAGCAGTTTATCTAGGTCCGGCGGCGAGGGAGCCTACGAGCAGTACTTC.

This clone was observed a handful of times. The gene calls are TRBV6-1 and TRBJ1-6; 9 bases map to TRBD1. The germline gives CDR1 MNHNS, CDR2 SASEGT. J lost 7 bases, V lost 1 base, and 5 bases had no gene match. The CDR3 extends over 16 amino acids. CDR3 nucleotides: TGTGCCAGCAGTGAAGATGGAGGGACAGGGAATTCACCCCTCCACTTT. This codes for CASSEDGGTGNSPLHF.

This clone was counted between two and nine times. V gene TRBV4-2 combines with J gene TRBJ2-1; TRBD2 agrees at 9 bases. With 0 bases clipped from V and 8 bases from J, the junction kept 14 bases outside the gene matches. CDR1 is LGHNA, CDR2 YNFKEQ, per germline. This CDR3 is built from 18 residues. CDR3 coding DNA: TGTGCCAGCAGCCAAGAGGCAAAGGGGACTAGCACCTTCGATGAGCAGTTCTTC. Protein product: CASSQEAKGTSTFDEQFF.

The J gene is TRBJ2-6, the V gene TRBV19; a weak D match, TRBD1 (5 bases). The ends were cut back, 2 bases at V and 0 bases at J, with 11 bases in the middle. The CDR3 runs to 17 residues. From germline, CDR1 is LNHDA and CDR2 SQIVND (reference sequence). The CDR3 sequence is CASSISRVGSGANVLTF. The CDR3 nucleotides read TGTGCCAGTAGTATATCCAGGGTAGGCTCTGGGGCCAACGTCCTGACTTTC.

CDR3 loop: CATSDLRGQGDIGELFF. The CDR3 DNA sequence: TGTGCCACCAGTGATTTGCGGGGACAGGGTGATATCGGGGAGCTGTTTTTT. This chain links TRBV24-1 with TRBJ2-2; 9 bases fit TRBD1. Germline V gene data show CDR1 as KGHDR and CDR2 as SFDVKD. The CDR3 contains 17 residues. The V segment lost 0 bases and the J segment 7 bases; nucleotides outside the gene matches: 8.